This T cell receptor beta chain was profiled in a study of blood T cells in healthy people across ages. The CDR3 spans 16 residues. CDR1 and CDR2 (germline): MDHEN, SYDVKM. A word on this clonotype: This may be a read error, as it is one base from a much larger clone.

Peripheral blood, about 10 milliliters per donor, was collected. A sample-barcoded 5' primer and a J-beta primer mix were used in a second PCR of roughly 6 to 11 cycles. Template switching added a 12-random-nucleotide identifier to every cDNA molecule. A single record per CDR3 protein comes from TCRdb applying MiXCR to the 5' RACE reads. The sample includes fewer than 700,000 distinct CDR3 sequences, around 43% of them seen just once. This chain uses TRBV28 with TRBJ2-1; 8 nucleotides match TRBD2. The sample was blood. This TCR was sampled from an elderly man in good health. DNA of the CDR3: TGTGCCAACAGTTCCTTAGCGGGGAGCTCCTACAATGAGCAGTTCTTC. Its translation is CANSSLAGSSYNEQFF. Filled out from reference TRBV28 and TRBJ2-1, the complete variable domain reads DVKVTQSSRYLVKRTGEKVFLECVQDMDHENMFWYRQDPGLGLRLIYFSYDVKMKEKGDIPEGYSVSREKKERFSLILESASTNQTSMYLCANSSLAGSSYNEQFFGPGTRLTVL.